This TCR beta chain derives from a study of T cells in Graves' hyperthyroidism and ophthalmopathy. Uncontrolled infections, other autoimmune diseases, pregnancy or lactation led to exclusion of patients. In making diagnoses, clinical symptoms, serum thyroxine and TRAb, thyroid ultrasound and orbital computed tomography were all used. CDR1 is LNHNV, CDR2 YYDKDF, per germline (reference sequence). With 1 base clipped from V and 4 bases from J, the junction kept 4 bases outside the gene matches. The CDR3 sequence is 15 residues long. This clonotype has ten or more counts. The investigators amplified TCR beta CDR3 regions from RNA transcripts. HTBI primers were used for first-round RT-PCR of the TCR CDR3. Each CDR3 protein is one row after TCRdb ran MiXCR on the multiplex PCR reads. The table shows 660,000 or so distinct CDR3 sequences, with roughly 46% occurring only once.

The V call is TRBV15, the J call TRBJ1-5; 7 bases map to TRBD1. Sequenced input: peripheral blood or thyroid tissue (not recorded which). This clonotype was obtained from an adult man with Graves' disease, either hyperthyroidism or ophthalmopathy (not recorded which). CDR3 DNA sequence: TGTGCCACCAGCAGAGGAGGGACAGAAAATCAGCCCCAGCATTTT. It is translated as CATSRGGTENQPQHF.